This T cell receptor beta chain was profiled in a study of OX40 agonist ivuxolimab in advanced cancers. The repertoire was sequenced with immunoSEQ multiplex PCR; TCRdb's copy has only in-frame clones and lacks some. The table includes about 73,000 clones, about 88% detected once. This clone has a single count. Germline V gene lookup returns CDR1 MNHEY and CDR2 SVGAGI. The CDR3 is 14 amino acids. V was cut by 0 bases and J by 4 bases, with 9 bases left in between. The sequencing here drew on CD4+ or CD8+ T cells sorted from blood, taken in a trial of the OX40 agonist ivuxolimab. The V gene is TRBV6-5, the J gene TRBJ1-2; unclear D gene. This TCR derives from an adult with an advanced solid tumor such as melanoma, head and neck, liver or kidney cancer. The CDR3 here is CASSYSVVSYGYTF. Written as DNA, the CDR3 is TGTGCCAGCAGTTACTCAGTCGTCAGCTATGGCTACACCTTC.